The 13 T cell receptor beta chains below come from one sample, sequenced in a study of blood T cell repertoires in COVID-19. Method: immunoSEQ multiplex PCR; TCRdb's copy keeps in-frame clones and lacks some. The table lists 95,000 to 110,000 clones, about four fifths of them singletons, with 20% to 30% in the top ten. Sequencing was performed on peripheral blood. These receptors were collected from a man in his fifties or sixties with acute or convalescent COVID-19.

V and J are TRBV30 and TRBJ1-2, with a possible D match to TRBD1 (6 bases). Per the germline V gene, CDR1 is GTSNPN and CDR2 is SVGIG (reference sequence). V was shortened by 1 base and J by 5 bases, with 8 bases between the two germline ends. This CDR3 contains 12 residues. The CDR3 protein is CAWSEGGYGYTF. CDR3 DNA: TGTGCCTGGAGTGAGGGGGGGTATGGCTACACCTTC.

This clone qualifies as medium-sized. This rearrangement joins TRBV6-5 to TRBJ2-7, with 8 bases fitting TRBD1. There are 12 residues in the CDR3. Trimming cost V 6 bases and J 13 bases; bases outside gene matches: 11. Germline assignment: CDR1 MNHEY and CDR2 SVGAGI. The CDR3 DNA reads TGTGCCAGCAGGGGACCGGACAGGGAAGATTACGTC. This codes for CASRGPDREDYV.

This sequence joins TRBV5-1 and TRBJ2-1, with D perhaps matching TRBD2 (6 bases). The CDR3 contains 17 residues. Trimming cost V 4 bases and J 0 bases, with 17 bases left between them. Germline CDR1 and CDR2: SGHRS and YFSETQ. The DNA for the CDR3 is TGCGCCAGCAGCCCCTTAGGGAGCGGGTACTCCTACAATGAGCAGTTCTTC. This encodes CASSPLGSGYSYNEQFF.

This clone came up once. This rearrangement joins TRBV7-8 to TRBJ2-3, with D possibly TRBD2 on 5 matching bases. Germline V CDR1 and CDR2: SGHVS, FQNEAQ. V lost 1 base, J lost 6 bases, and 11 bases lay in between. This CDR3 is 14 amino acids long. The CDR3 DNA reads as TGTGCCAGCAGCTTAGGAGGGCTGGGGGATACGCAGTATTTT. It codes for CASSLGGLGDTQYF.

The rearrangement uses TRBV19 and TRBJ2-3; no clear D. This CDR3 contains 15 residues. The ends were cut back, 4 bases at V and 0 bases at J, with 11 bases in the middle. Germline V gene sequence: CDR1 LNHDA, CDR2 SQIVND (reference sequence). DNA of the CDR3: TGTGCCAGTAGTAGCCCGGGTCTTAGCACAGATACGCAGTATTTT. It translates to CASSSPGLSTDTQYF.

V usage is TRBV5-8 and J usage is TRBJ1-3, with D possibly matching TRBD1 (5 bases). This CDR3 comprises 15 residues. Trimming stripped 3 bases from V and 2 bases from J, with 12 bases between. CDR1 and CDR2 (germline): SGHTS, YDEGEE. DNA of the CDR3: TGTGCCAGCAGCTCGCGCAGGGCTACTGGAAACACCATATATTTT. Its translation is CASSSRRATGNTIYF.

This chain joins TRBV5-5 and TRBJ2-2; a possible D gene is TRBD1 (6 bases). CDR3 length: 16 amino acids. Germline CDR1 SGHKS, CDR2 YYEKEE (reference sequence). V shed 4 bases and J shed 1 base, with 14 bases lying between them. CDR3 protein: CASSLHMGQNTGELFF. In DNA form, the CDR3 reads TGTGCCAGCAGCCTTCACATGGGACAGAACACCGGGGAGCTGTTTTTT. The full variable domain, its missing parts supplied by reference TRBV5-5 and TRBJ2-2, is DAGVTQSPTHLIKTRGQQVTLRCSPISGHKSVSWYQQVLGQGPQFIFQYYEKEERGRGNFPDRFSARQFPNYSSELNVNALLLGDSALYLCASSLHMGQNTGELFFGEGSRLTVL.

Only a few counts were recorded for this clone. This chain uses TRBV28 with TRBJ2-5; 7 bases match TRBD2. Germline V gene data show CDR1 as MDHEN and CDR2 as SYDVKM. Trimming took 2 bases from V and 5 from J; bases not matched to a gene: 5. The CDR3 has 14 amino acids. CDR3 loop: CASSLDGRWETQYF. The CDR3 DNA reads TGTGCCAGCAGTTTAGACGGGAGGTGGGAGACCCAGTACTTC.

The chain has TRBV5-1 and TRBJ1-6, with 7 bases fitting TRBD1. The V gene end was trimmed by 5 bases and the J gene end by 9 bases; junction bases not matched to a gene: 11. Per germline, CDR1 SGHRS and CDR2 YFSETQ. The CDR3 loop spans 15 amino acids. The CDR3 sequence is CASRSRTGESSPLHF. CDR3 DNA: TGCGCCAGCAGATCCCGGACAGGCGAGAGTTCACCCCTCCACTTT.

The chain employs TRBV2 and TRBJ2-2; 7 bases agree with TRBD1. Trimming took 3 bases from V and 2 from J; bases not matched to a gene: 12. The V gene's germline CDR1 is SNHLY and CDR2 FYNNEI. The CDR3 is 18 residues long. CDR3 coding DNA: TGTGCCAGCAGTGATCGACAGGGCAATATACTTAACACCGGGGAGCTGTTTTTT. Its protein product is CASSDRQGNILNTGELFF.

The V and J genes are TRBV4-1 and TRBJ1-1; D not resolved. Trimming left V 2 bases short and J 1 base short, with 11 bases between. The germline CDR1 and CDR2 sequences are MGHRA and YSYEKL. The CDR3 is 15 residues long. This CDR3 is CASSQSLAPNTEAFF. The CDR3 DNA follows: TGCGCCAGCAGCCAATCGCTGGCACCGAACACTGAAGCTTTCTTT.

The chain uses TRBV5-1 and TRBJ2-1, with D uncertain. With 0 bases removed from V and 12 bases from J, the gap between germline ends came to 7 bases. The length of the CDR3 is 11 residues. CDR1 is SGHRS and CDR2 is YFSETQ in the germline V gene. CDR3 bases: TGCGCCAGCAGCTTGGGGTCAGGGCAGTTCTTC. It encodes CASSLGSGQFF.

V gene TRBV10-3 combines with J gene TRBJ1-6, with 10 bases matching TRBD1. The CDR3 runs 14 residues. Germline assignment: CDR1 ENHRY and CDR2 SYGVKD. The J segment lost 8 bases and the V segment lost 10 bases, leaving 8 bases of the junction unmatched. CDR3: CATCPGTGDSPLHF. CDR3 nucleotides: TGTGCCACCTGCCCCGGGACAGGGGATTCACCCCTCCACTTT.